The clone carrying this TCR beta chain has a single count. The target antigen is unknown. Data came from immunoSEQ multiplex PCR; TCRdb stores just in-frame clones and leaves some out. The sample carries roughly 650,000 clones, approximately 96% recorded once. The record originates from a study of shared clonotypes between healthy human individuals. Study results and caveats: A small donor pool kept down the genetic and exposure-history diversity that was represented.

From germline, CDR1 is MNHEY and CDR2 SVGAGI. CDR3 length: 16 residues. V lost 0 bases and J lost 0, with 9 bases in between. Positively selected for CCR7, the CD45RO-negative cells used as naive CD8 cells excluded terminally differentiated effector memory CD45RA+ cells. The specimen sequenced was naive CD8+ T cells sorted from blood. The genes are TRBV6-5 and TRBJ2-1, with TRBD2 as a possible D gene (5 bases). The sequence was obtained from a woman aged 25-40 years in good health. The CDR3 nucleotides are TGTGCCAGCAGTTACTCTTGGGAGAGCTCCTACAATGAGCAGTTCTTC. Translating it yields CASSYSWESSYNEQFF.